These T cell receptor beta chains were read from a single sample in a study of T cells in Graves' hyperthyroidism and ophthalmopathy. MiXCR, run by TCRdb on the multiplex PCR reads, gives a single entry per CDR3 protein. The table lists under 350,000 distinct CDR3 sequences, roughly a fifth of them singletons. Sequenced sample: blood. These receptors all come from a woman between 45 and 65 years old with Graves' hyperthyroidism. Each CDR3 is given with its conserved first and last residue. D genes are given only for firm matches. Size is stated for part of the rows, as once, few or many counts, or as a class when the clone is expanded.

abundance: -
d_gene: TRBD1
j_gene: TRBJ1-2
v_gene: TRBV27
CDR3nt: TGTGCCAGCAGCTCCCACGACAGGGGAAACTATGGCTACACCTTC
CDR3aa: CASSSHDRGNYGYTF

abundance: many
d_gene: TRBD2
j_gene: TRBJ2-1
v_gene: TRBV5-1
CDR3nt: TGCGCCAGCAGTCAGGGACTAGCGGGAGACCAGGAGCAGTTCTTC
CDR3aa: CASSQGLAGDQEQFF

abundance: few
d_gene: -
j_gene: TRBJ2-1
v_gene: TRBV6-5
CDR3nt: TGTGCCAGCAGTTACTCGTGGAATGAGCAGTTCTTC
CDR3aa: CASSYSWNEQFF

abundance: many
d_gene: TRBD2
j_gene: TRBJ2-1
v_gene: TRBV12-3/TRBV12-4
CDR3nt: TGTGCCAGCAGTCTTACTAGCGGGAGTTACTATGAGCAGTTCTTC
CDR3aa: CASSLTSGSYYEQFF

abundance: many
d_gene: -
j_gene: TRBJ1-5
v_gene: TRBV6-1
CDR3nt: TGTGCCAGCAGTGAAGCTTGGGGGCTCGGTCAGCCCCAGCATTTT
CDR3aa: CASSEAWGLGQPQHF

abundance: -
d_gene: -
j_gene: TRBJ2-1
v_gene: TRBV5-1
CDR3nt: TGCGCCAGCAGCTTGTTCACGGGCTCCTACAATGAGCAGTTCTTC
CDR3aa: CASSLFTGSYNEQFF

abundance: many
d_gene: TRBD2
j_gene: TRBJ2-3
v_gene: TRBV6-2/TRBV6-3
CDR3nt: TGTGCCAGCACCCCCGGACTAGCGCGAGGGGGTACGCAGTATTTT
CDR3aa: CASTPGLARGGTQYF

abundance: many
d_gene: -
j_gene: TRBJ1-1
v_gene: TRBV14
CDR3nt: TGTGCCAGCAGCAAAAAGTTAGGAACAGAGAACACTGAAGCTTTCTTT
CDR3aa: CASSKKLGTENTEAFF

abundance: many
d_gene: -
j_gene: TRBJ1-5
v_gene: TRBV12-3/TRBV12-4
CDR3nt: TGTGCCAGCAGTTTGGGCGACAGACGGCAGCCCCAGCATTTT
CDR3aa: CASSLGDRRQPQHF

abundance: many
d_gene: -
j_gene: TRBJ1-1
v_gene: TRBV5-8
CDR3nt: TGTGCCAGCAGCTTGGGTGGGGGCTCGAGAACTGAAGCTTTCTTT
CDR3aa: CASSLGGGSRTEAFF

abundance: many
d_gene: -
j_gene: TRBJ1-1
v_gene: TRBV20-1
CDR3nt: TGCAGTGCTAGACTCGGAGGAGGGGGCACTGAAGCTTTCTTT
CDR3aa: CSARLGGGGTEAFF

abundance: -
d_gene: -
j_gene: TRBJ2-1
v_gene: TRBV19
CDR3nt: TGTGCCAGTAGAACCGGGACCGAGAGACACAATGAGCAGTTCTTC
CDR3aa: CASRTGTERHNEQFF

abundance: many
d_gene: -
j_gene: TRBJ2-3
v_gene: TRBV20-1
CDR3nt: TGCAGTGCTTTGGCAGGACGAGATACGCAGTATTTT
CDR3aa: CSALAGRDTQYF

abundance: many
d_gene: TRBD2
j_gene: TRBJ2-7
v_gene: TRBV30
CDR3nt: TGTGCCTGGACTGGGGGGGTAGGACCCTCCTACGAGCAGTACTTC
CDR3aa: CAWTGGVGPSYEQYF

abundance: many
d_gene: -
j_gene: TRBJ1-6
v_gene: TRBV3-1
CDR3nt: TGTGCCAGCAGTACAAGCTCCTATAATTCACCCCTCCACTTT
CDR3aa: CASSTSSYNSPLHF

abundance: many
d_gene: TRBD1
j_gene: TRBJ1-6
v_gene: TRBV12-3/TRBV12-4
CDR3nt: TGTGCCAGCAGTCTAGGGACAGGGGCTAATTCACCCCTCCACTTT
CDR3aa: CASSLGTGANSPLHF

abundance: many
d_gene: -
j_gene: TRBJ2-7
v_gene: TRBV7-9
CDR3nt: TGTGCCAGCAGCTCCGAGGGCGAGCAGTACTTC
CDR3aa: CASSSEGEQYF

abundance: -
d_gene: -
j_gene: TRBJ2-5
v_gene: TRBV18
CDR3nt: TGTGCCAGCTCACCTGGCCTAGCGAACAACGGGGAGACCCAGTACTTC
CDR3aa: CASSPGLANNGETQYF

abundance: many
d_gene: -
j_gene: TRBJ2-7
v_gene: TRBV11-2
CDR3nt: TGTGCCAGCAGCCCGCGAGAGGGAGGGGGCTACGAGCAGTACTTC
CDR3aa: CASSPREGGGYEQYF

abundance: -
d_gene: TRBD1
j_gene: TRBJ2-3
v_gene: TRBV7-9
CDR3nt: TGTGCCAGCAGCCAAGACCGGGACAGGGTTTCAGATACGCAGTATTTT
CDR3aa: CASSQDRDRVSDTQYF

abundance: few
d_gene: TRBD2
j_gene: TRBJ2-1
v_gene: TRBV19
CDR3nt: TGTGCCAGTACCGATTTAGCGGGTTCATACAATGAGCAGTTCTTC
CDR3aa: CASTDLAGSYNEQFF

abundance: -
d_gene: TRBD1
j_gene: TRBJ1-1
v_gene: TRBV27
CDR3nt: TGTGCCAGTTGGCCACAGGGGCCGAACACTGAAGCTTTCTTT
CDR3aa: CASWPQGPNTEAFF

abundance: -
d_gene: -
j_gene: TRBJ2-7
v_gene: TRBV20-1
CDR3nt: TGCAGTGCTAGAGGGCCCCTACCTCCCTACGAGCAGTACTTC
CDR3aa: CSARGPLPPYEQYF

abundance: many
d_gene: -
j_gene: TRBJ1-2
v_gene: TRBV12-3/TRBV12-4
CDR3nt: TGTGCCAGCAGTCCCGACACACCACACTATGGCTACACCTTC
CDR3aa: CASSPDTPHYGYTF